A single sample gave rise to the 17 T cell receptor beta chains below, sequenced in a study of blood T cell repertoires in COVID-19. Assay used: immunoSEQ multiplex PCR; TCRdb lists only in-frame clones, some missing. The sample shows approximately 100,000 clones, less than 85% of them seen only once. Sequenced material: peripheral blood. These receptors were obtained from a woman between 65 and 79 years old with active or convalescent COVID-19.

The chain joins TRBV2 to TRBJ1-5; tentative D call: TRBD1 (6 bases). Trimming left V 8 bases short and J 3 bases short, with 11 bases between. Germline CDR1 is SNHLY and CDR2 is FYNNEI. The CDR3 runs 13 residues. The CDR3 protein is CASLRDNNQPQHF. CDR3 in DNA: TGTGCCAGCTTACGGGACAACAATCAGCCCCAGCATTTT. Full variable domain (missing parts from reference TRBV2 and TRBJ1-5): EPEVTQTPSHQVTQMGQEVILRCVPISNHLYFYWYRQILGQKVEFLVSFYNNEISEKSEIFDDQFSVERPDGSNFTLKIRSTKLEDSAMYFCASLRDNNQPQHFGDGTRLSIL.

The CDR3 here is CASSAFSAGANVLTF. CDR3 coding DNA: TGTGCCAGTAGTGCATTCTCGGCTGGGGCCAACGTCCTGACTTTC. This chain links TRBV19 with TRBJ2-6; D remains unclear. The V end was cut by 5 bases, the J end by 2 bases, with 10 bases between. CDR1 is LNHDA and CDR2 is SQIVND in the germline V gene (reference sequence). The CDR3 sequence is 15 residues long. Complete variable domain (other parts from reference TRBV19 and TRBJ2-6): DGGITQSPKYLFRKEGQNVTLSCEQNLNHDAMYWYRQDPGQGLRLIYYSQIVNDFQKGDIAEGYSVSREKKESFPLTVTSAQKNPTAFYLCASSAFSAGANVLTFGAGSRLTVL.

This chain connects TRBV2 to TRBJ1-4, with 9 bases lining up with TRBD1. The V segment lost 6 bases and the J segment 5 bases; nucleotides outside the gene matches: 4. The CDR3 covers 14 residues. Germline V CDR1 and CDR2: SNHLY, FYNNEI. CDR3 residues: CASRRDRENEKLFF. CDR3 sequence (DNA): TGTGCCAGCAGGCGGGACAGGGAAAATGAAAAACTGTTTTTT.

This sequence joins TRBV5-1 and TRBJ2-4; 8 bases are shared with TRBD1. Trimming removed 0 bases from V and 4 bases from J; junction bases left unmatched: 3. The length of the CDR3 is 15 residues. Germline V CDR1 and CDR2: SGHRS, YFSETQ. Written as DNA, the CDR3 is TGCGCCAGCAGCTTGGGGAGACAGGGGAAAAACATTCAGTACTTC. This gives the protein CASSLGRQGKNIQYF.

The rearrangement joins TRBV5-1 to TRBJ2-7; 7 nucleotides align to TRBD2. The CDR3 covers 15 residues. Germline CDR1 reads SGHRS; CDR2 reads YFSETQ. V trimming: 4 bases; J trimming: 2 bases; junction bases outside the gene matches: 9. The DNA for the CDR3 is TGCGCCAGCAGCCCGCAGGGAGGGAAGACCTACGAGCAGTACTTC. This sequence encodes CASSPQGGKTYEQYF.

The CDR3 sequence: CASSAPGHPNYGYTF. The CDR3 nucleotides are TGTGCCAGCAGTGCCCCTGGACATCCGAACTATGGCTACACCTTC. The chain links TRBV25-1 to TRBJ1-2; TRBD1 might be the D (5 bases). The CDR3 is 15 residues long. Between the trimmed V and J ends, which lost 4 bases and 2 bases, there was a span of 14 bases. Germline CDR1 reads MGHDK; CDR2 reads SYGVNS.

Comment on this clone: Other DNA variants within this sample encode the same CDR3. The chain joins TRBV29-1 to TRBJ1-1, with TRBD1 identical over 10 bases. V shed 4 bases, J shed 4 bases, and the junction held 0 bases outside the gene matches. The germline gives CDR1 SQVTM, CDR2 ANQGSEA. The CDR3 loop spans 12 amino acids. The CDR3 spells CSVGTGGTEAFF. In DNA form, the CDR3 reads TGCAGCGTTGGGACAGGGGGCACTGAAGCTTTCTTT.

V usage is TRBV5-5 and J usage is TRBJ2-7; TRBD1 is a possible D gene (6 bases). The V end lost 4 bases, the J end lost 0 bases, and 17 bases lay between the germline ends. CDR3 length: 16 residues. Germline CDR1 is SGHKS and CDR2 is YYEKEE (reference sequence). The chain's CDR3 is CASSLTPGTPSYEQYF. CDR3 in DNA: TGTGCCAGCAGCCTCACCCCCGGGACACCCTCCTACGAGCAGTACTTC.

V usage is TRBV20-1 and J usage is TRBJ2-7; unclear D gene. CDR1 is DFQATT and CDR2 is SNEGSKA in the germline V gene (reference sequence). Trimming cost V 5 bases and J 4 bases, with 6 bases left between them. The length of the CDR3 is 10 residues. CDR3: CSASVYEQYF. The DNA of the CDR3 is TGCAGTGCTTCGGTTTACGAGCAGTACTTC.

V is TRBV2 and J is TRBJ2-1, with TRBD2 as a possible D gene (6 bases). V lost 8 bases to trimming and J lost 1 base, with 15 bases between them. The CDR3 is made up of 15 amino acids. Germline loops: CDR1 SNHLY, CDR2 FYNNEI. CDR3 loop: CASGGFSSSYNEQFF. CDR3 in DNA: TGTGCCAGCGGAGGGTTTTCTTCTTCCTACAATGAGCAGTTCTTC.

The DNA of the CDR3 is TGTGCCAGCAGTGAACACAGCCTGAACACCGGGGAGCTGTTTTTT. Its protein is CASSEHSLNTGELFF. The J gene is TRBJ2-2, the V gene TRBV2; no definite D call. The CDR3 has 15 amino acids. Trimming removed 2 bases from V and 1 base from J, with 8 bases in between. The germline gives CDR1 SNHLY, CDR2 FYNNEI.

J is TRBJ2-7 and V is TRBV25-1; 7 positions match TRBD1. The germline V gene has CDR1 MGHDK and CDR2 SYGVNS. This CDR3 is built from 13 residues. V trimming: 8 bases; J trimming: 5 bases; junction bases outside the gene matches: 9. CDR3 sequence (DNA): TGTGCCAGCGCCTACCTAACAGGGGACGAGCAGTACTTC. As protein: CASAYLTGDEQYF.

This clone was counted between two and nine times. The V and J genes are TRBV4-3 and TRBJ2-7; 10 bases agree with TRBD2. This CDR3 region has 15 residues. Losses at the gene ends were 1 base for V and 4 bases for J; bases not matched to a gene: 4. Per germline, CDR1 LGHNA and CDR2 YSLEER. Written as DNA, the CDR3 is TGCGCCAGCAGCCAAGTGCGTAGCGGGAGGTACGAGCAGTACTTC. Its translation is CASSQVRSGRYEQYF.

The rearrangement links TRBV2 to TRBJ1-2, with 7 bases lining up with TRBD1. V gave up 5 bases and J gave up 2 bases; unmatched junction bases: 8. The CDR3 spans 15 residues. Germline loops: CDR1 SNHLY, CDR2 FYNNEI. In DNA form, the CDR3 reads TGTGCCAGCAGTAAGGCCGGGACAGAAAACTATGGCTACACCTTC. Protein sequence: CASSKAGTENYGYTF. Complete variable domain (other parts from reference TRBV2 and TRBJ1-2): EPEVTQTPSHQVTQMGQEVILRCVPISNHLYFYWYRQILGQKVEFLVSFYNNEISEKSEIFDDQFSVERPDGSNFTLKIRSTKLEDSAMYFCASSKAGTENYGYTFGSGTRLTVV.

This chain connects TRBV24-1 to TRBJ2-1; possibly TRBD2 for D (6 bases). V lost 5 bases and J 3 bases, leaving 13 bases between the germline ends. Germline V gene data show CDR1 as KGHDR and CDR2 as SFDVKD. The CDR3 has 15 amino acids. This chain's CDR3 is CATSVTSGYYNEQFF. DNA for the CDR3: TGTGCCACCAGTGTAACCAGCGGGTACTACAATGAGCAGTTCTTC.

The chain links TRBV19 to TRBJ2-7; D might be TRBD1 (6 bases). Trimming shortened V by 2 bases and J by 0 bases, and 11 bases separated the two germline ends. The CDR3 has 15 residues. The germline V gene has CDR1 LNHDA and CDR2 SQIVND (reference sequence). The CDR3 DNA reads TGTGCCAGTAGTATACGAGGGGGAAGCTCCTACGAGCAGTACTTC. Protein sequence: CASSIRGGSSYEQYF.

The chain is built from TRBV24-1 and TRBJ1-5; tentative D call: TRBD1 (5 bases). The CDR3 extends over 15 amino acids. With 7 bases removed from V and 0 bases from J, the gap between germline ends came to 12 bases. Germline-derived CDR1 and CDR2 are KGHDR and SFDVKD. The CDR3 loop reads CATSTGPNSNQPQHF. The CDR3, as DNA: TGTGCCACCAGCACAGGACCTAATAGCAATCAGCCCCAGCATTTT.